The 5 T cell receptor beta chains listed next were all sequenced from one sample in a study of T cell responses to AZD1222 COVID-19 vaccine. Repertoires were generated with immunoSEQ multiplex PCR, while TCRdb's copy carries only in-frame clones and drops some. This table holds some 96,000 clones, roughly nine tenths found once. This specimen consisted of peripheral blood, obtained on day 0 of AZD1222 vaccination. These receptors were taken from an adult in good health.

The chain uses TRBV7-2 and TRBJ1-4, with D possibly being TRBD1 (6 bases). Germline CDR1 SGHTA, CDR2 FQGNSA. The CDR3 covers 15 residues. With 3 bases removed from V and 8 bases from J, the gap between germline ends came to 16 bases. The CDR3 DNA reads as TGTGCCAGCAGCTTCCGAGCAGGGGTGGGGGAAAAACTGTTTTTT. This translates into CASSFRAGVGEKLFF.

The rearrangement uses TRBV3-1 (or the pseudogene TRBV3-2) and TRBJ2-1, with 13 bases aligning to TRBD2. The trim removed 4 bases at V and 7 bases at J, leaving 10 bases unmatched. The germline V gene encodes CDR1 LGHDT and CDR2 YNNKEL (reference sequence). This CDR3 has 17 residues. DNA for the CDR3: TGTGCCAGCAGCCCGATGGTCGGACTAGCGGGAGTGAATGAGCAGTTCTTC. Encoded protein: CASSPMVGLAGVNEQFF.

J is TRBJ2-7 and V is TRBV9; 9 bases match TRBD1. Per germline, CDR1 SGDLS and CDR2 YYNGEE. V was clipped by 3 bases and J by 1 base; unmatched bases: 5. CDR3 length equals 15 residues. The CDR3 region is CASSGVGTGSYEQYF. CDR3 coding DNA: TGTGCCAGCAGCGGAGTGGGGACAGGGTCCTACGAGCAGTACTTC.

By share, this clone ranks as medium-sized (0.01 to 0.1%). The rearrangement joins TRBV4-1 to TRBJ1-1; D perhaps matches TRBD1 (6 bases). Between the trimmed V and J ends, which lost 8 bases and 5 bases, there was a span of 21 bases. Germline CDR1 and CDR2: MGHRA and YSYEKL. The CDR3 spans 15 residues. DNA of the CDR3: TGCGCCAGCGGACCTTTCGAGGGGGGCTGGACTGAAGCTTTCTTT. Translation: CASGPFEGGWTEAFF.

The rearrangement uses TRBV4-3 and TRBJ2-4; 7 bases fit TRBD1. J was trimmed by 6 bases and V by 0 bases; bases with no gene match: 11. CDR1 is LGHNA and CDR2 is YSLEER in the germline V gene. This CDR3 contains 17 residues. The CDR3 loop reads CASSQDMSAGGANIQYF. CDR3 coding DNA: TGCGCCAGCAGCCAAGATATGTCGGCAGGGGGAGCAAACATTCAGTACTTC.